This entry lists 10 T cell receptor beta chains sequenced from one sample in a study of CD8+CD57+ T cells in acquired aplastic anemia. The template for TCR beta VDJ and CDR3 sequence profiling was genomic DNA. TCRdb used MiXCR to reprocess the reads, holding one entry per CDR3 protein. The sample lists more than 150,000 distinct CDR3 sequences; around half were seen once. The source material was sorted CD4+, CD8+, or CD8+CD57+ T cells (not recorded which) from PBMCs. Receptors originate from a human donor in good health.

The chain has TRBV10-3 and TRBJ2-1, with D hard to call. The CDR3 is 12 amino acids. V dropped 5 bases and J dropped 6 bases, with 8 bases sitting between them. CDR1 is ENHRY and CDR2 is SYGVKD in the germline V gene. This CDR3 is CAISSHTNEQFF. As DNA, the CDR3 is TGTGCCATCAGTTCCCACACCAATGAGCAGTTCTTC.

This clonotype was counted at least ten times. The chain is built from TRBV7-9 and TRBJ2-3, with TRBD2 matching over 14 bases. CDR1 SEHNR and CDR2 FQNEAQ come from the germline V gene (reference sequence). The length of the CDR3 is 15 residues. J lost 4 bases, V lost 4 bases, and 1 base had no gene match. CDR3 sequence (DNA): TGTGCCAGCAGCTGGACTAGCGGGAGGTCAGATACGCAGTATTTT. Encoded protein: CASSWTSGRSDTQYF. The full variable domain, its missing parts supplied by reference TRBV7-9 and TRBJ2-3, is DTGVSQNPRHKITKRGQNVTFRCDPISEHNRLYWYRQTLGQGPEFLTYFQNEAQLEKSRLLSDRFSAERPKGSFSTLEIQRTEQGDSAMYLCASSWTSGRSDTQYFGPGTRLTVL.

This clonotype has only a few counts. The chain links TRBV24-1 to TRBJ2-3, with unresolved D. V gave up 11 bases and J gave up 2 bases, with 16 bases separating them. Germline CDR1 is KGHDR and CDR2 is SFDVKD. The CDR3 has 14 amino acids. In nucleotides, the CDR3 is TGTGCCAGCAGGCCCCGGCAGGTCACAGATACGCAGTATTTT. This translates into CASRPRQVTDTQYF.

For this clonotype: A much larger clone sits a single nucleotide away, making a read error possible. The V and J genes are TRBV28 and TRBJ2-7; perhaps D is TRBD1 or TRBD2 (6 bases each). In germline, CDR1 is MDHEN, CDR2 SYDVKM. This CDR3 has 16 residues. With 2 bases removed from V and 1 base from J, the gap between germline ends came to 15 bases. The CDR3 DNA follows: TGTGCCAGCAGTTTAGGGGGCGGGGACGGGTCCTACGAGCAGTACTTC. Translated: CASSLGGGDGSYEQYF.

This clonotype has ten or more counts. The chain employs TRBV4-1 and TRBJ2-7, with 8 nucleotides matching TRBD2. The ends lost 4 bases at V and 0 bases at J; junction bases unmatched: 5. CDR1 is MGHRA and CDR2 is YSYEKL in the germline V gene. The CDR3 is 15 residues long. This CDR3 is CASSRGGTSSYEQYF. DNA for the CDR3: TGCGCCAGCAGCCGGGGGGGGACTAGCTCCTACGAGCAGTACTTC.

J is TRBJ2-7 and V is TRBV19, with D unresolved. V was cut by 5 bases and J by 3 bases, with 14 bases left in between. Per germline, CDR1 LNHDA and CDR2 SQIVND (reference sequence). The CDR3 runs to 14 residues. CDR3 residues: CASSPGRTYYEQYF. Here the CDR3 DNA reads TGTGCCAGTAGTCCCGGACGAACTTACTACGAGCAGTACTTC.

This clonotype was detected only a few times. DNA for the CDR3: TGTGCCAGTGGGACAGGGGAGGTTTATCAGCCCCAGCATTTT. It is translated as CASGTGEVYQPQHF. The chain joins TRBV19 to TRBJ1-5; 10 positions agree with TRBD1. J was trimmed by 5 bases and V by 8 bases; bases with no gene match: 6. Germline CDR1 LNHDA, CDR2 SQIVND (reference sequence). The length of the CDR3 is 14 residues.

In this sample, this clonotype turned up many times. The chain links TRBV15 to TRBJ2-5; D might be TRBD1 (5 bases). Germline loops: CDR1 LNHNV, CDR2 YYDKDF (reference sequence). V was clipped by 2 bases and J by 5 bases, with 18 bases between them. The CDR3 is made up of 16 amino acids. The DNA for the CDR3 is TGTGCCACCAGCAGACGGATGCAGGGTTTTGGGGAGACCCAGTACTTC. This codes for CATSRRMQGFGETQYF.

The rearrangement links TRBV2 to TRBJ2-5; D is undetermined. This CDR3 contains 13 residues. Trimming shortened V by 5 bases and J by 4 bases, and 11 bases separated the two germline ends. CDR1 is SNHLY, CDR2 FYNNEI, per germline. This CDR3 is CASSFTPRETQYF. DNA for the CDR3: TGTGCCAGCAGTTTTACCCCTCGAGAGACCCAGTACTTC.

Many counts were recorded for this clonotype. The chain couples TRBV4-1 to TRBJ1-2, with unresolved D. Germline CDR1 is MGHRA and CDR2 is YSYEKL. V was shortened by 4 bases and J by 0 bases, with 9 bases between the two germline ends. This CDR3 region has 14 residues. CDR3 protein: CASSRPDTNYGYTF. The CDR3 DNA sequence: TGCGCCAGCAGCCGGCCTGATACTAACTATGGCTACACCTTC.